This T cell receptor beta chain was sequenced for a study of blood T cell repertoires in COVID-19. Study at large: Sites in the United States, Italy and Spain provided acute and convalescent COVID-19 samples. In each case, the material was cDNA or gDNA derived from T cells, B-cell-depleted T cells, or PBMCs.

V was trimmed by 4 bases and J by 8 bases, leaving 15 bases between them. The CDR3 is 14 residues long. Germline V gene data show CDR1 as SEHNR and CDR2 as FQNEAQ (reference sequence). Original data processing: Quantification of nucleated cells was approximated via reference gene primer amplification. The table came from immunoSEQ multiplex PCR; TCRdb's copy has only in-frame clones and leaves some out. V and J calls plus clone size are reproduced from that table; the DNA served to infer D and trimming. The data hold roughly 130,000 clones, with roughly 85% observed a single time. The rearrangement joins TRBV7-9 to TRBJ2-1; D possibly corresponds to TRBD2 (5 bases). This receptor was identified in a man in his 60s with acute or convalescent COVID-19. The sequenced sample consisted of peripheral blood. Here the CDR3 reads CASSSRGLRYEQFF. CDR3 bases: TGTGCCAGCAGCTCCCGAGGACTTCGGTATGAGCAGTTCTTC.